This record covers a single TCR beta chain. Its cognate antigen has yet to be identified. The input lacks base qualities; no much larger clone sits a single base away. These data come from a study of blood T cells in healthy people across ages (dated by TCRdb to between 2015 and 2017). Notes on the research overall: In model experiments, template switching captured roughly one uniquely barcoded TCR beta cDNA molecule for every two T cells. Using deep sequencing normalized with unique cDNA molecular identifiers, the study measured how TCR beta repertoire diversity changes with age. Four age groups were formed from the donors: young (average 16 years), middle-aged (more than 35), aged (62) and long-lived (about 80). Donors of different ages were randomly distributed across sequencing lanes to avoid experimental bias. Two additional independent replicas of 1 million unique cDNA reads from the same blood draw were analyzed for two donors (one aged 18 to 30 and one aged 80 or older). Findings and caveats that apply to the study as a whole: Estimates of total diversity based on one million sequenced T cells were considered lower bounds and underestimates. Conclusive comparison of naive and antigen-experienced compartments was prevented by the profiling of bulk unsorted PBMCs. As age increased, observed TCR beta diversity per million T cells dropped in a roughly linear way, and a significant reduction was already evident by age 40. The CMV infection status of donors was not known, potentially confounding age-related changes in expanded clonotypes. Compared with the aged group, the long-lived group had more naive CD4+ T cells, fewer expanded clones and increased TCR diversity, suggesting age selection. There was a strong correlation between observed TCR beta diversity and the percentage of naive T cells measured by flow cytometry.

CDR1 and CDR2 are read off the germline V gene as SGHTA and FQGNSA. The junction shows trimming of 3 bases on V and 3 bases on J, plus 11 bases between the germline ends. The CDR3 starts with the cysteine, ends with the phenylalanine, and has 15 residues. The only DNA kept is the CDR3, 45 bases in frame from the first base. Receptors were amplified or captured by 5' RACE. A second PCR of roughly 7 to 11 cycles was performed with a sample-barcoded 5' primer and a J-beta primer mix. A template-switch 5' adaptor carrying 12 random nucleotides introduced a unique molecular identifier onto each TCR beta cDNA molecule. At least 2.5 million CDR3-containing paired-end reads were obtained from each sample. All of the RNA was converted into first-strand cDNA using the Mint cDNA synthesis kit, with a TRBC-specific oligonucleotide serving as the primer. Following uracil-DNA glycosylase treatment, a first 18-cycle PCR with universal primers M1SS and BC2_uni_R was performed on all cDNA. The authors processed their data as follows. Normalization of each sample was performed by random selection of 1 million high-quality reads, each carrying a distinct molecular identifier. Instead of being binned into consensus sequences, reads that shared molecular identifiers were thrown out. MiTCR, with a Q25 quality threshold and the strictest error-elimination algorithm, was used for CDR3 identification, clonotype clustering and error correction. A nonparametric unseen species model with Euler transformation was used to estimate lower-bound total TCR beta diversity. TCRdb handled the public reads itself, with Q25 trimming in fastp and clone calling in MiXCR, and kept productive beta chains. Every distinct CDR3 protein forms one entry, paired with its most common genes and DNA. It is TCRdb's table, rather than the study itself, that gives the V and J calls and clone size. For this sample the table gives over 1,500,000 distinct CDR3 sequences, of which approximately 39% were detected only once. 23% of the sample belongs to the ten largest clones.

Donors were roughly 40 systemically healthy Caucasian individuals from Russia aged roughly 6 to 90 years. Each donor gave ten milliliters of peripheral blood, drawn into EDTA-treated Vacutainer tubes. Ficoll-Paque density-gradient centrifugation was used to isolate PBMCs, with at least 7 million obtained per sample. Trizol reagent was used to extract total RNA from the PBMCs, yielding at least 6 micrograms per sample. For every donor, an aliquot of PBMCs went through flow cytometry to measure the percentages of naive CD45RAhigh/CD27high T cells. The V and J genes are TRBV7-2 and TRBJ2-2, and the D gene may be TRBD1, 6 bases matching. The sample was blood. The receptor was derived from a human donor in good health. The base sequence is TGTGCCAGCAGCTTTTCGCCAGGGGACACCGGGGAGCTGTTTTTT. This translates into CASSFSPGDTGELFF.